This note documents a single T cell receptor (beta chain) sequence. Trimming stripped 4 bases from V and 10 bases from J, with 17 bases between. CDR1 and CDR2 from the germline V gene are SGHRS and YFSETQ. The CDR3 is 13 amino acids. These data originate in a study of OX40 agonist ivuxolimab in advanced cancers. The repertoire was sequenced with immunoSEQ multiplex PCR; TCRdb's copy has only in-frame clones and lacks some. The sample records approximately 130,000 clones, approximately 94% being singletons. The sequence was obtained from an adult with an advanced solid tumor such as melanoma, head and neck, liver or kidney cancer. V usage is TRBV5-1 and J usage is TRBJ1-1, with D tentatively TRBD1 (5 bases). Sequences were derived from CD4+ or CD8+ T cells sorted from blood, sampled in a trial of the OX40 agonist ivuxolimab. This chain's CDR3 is CASSLGVEYAAFF. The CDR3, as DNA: TGCGCCAGCAGCCTGGGGGTTGAGTACGCAGCTTTCTTT.